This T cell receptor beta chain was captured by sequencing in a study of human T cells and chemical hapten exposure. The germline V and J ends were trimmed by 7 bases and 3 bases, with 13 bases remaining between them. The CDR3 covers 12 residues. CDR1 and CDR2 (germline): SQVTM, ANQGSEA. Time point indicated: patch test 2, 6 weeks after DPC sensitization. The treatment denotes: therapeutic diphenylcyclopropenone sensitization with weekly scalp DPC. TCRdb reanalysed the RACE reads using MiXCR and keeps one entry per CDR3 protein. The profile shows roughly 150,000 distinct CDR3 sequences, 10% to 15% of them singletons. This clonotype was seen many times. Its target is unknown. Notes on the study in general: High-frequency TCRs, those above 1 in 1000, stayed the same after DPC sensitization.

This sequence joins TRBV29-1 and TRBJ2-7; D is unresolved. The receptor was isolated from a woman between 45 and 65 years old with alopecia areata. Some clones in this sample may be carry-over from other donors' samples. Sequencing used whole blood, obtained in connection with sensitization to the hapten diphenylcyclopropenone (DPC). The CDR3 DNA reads TGCAGCGCCCGTGGCAGTTTCTACGAGCAGTACTTC. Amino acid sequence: CSARGSFYEQYF.